Below are 8 T cell receptor beta chains sequenced from a single sample in a study of blood T cell repertoires in COVID-19. Libraries were prepared by immunoSEQ multiplex PCR; TCRdb keeps only in-frame clonotypes and omits some of them. The sample holds fewer than 400,000 clones, around 84% seen once. Specimen: PBMCs or T cells enriched from blood (not recorded which). These receptors all stem from a woman in her thirties who had been exposed to COVID-19.

V gene TRBV28 combines with J gene TRBJ1-5, with 8 bases identical to TRBD1. The CDR3 runs to 16 residues. Per germline, CDR1 MDHEN and CDR2 SYDVKM. Trimming took 4 bases from V and 3 from J; bases not matched to a gene: 8. CDR3 sequence reads: CASSSGQGSVNQPQHF. The CDR3 bases are TGTGCCAGCAGTTCCGGACAGGGATCGGTCAATCAGCCCCAGCATTTT.

V and J are TRBV7-9 and TRBJ1-2; D is perhaps TRBD1 (6 bases). V lost 5 bases to trimming and J lost 2 bases, with 12 bases between them. Germline V gene sequence: CDR1 SEHNR, CDR2 FQNEAQ (reference sequence). The CDR3 contains 14 residues. The CDR3 loop reads CASSRNTGNYGYTF. The CDR3 DNA reads TGTGCCAGCAGCCGAAATACAGGGAACTATGGCTACACCTTC.

V and J are TRBV11-2 and TRBJ2-1; TRBD2 might be the D (5 bases). CDR3 length: 15 amino acids. The V gene's germline CDR1 is SGHAT and CDR2 FQNNGV. The V end lost 6 bases, the J end lost 9 bases, and 21 bases lay between the germline ends. CDR3 amino acids: CASSLEASSYSEQFF. CDR3 sequence (DNA): TGTGCCAGCAGTCTTGAGGCTAGCAGTTATTCTGAGCAGTTCTTC.

This chain links TRBV5-1 with TRBJ2-5; D remains ambiguous. Germline CDR1 is SGHRS and CDR2 is YFSETQ. This CDR3 is built from 15 residues. Deletions cut 4 bases from V and 5 bases from J, with 18 bases between. The CDR3 DNA is TGCGCCAGCAGCCGATCGAGTGTGATTGAGGAGACCCAGTACTTC. This encodes CASSRSSVIEETQYF.

This clone was picked up one time. The J gene is TRBJ1-2, the V gene TRBV11-2; no clear D gene. Germline V lookup: CDR1 SGHAT, CDR2 FQNNGV. Trimming left V 0 bases short and J 7 bases short, with 9 bases between. This CDR3 is 13 amino acids long. The CDR3 DNA sequence: TGTGCCAGCAGCTTAGACAGACTGACTGGCTACACCTTC. Translation: CASSLDRLTGYTF.

The chain couples TRBV5-4 to TRBJ2-7; 15 bases line up with TRBD2. The CDR3 consists of 15 residues. With 2 bases clipped from V and 6 bases from J, the junction kept 3 bases outside the gene matches. Germline V gene data show CDR1 as SGHNT and CDR2 as YYREEE (reference sequence). The CDR3 sequence: CASSFGTSGGREQYF. In DNA form, the CDR3 reads TGTGCCAGCAGCTTTGGGACTAGCGGGGGGCGCGAGCAGTACTTC.

This chain uses TRBV18 with TRBJ1-2, with unresolved D. Germline lookup yields CDR1 KGHSH and CDR2 LQKENI. The CDR3 loop spans 15 amino acids. V was cut by 2 bases and J by 2 bases, with 12 bases left in between. Here the CDR3 DNA reads TGTGCCAGCTCACCAGAGGCCCACCTAAACTATGGCTACACCTTC. It is translated as CASSPEAHLNYGYTF.

V gene TRBV5-6 combines with J gene TRBJ1-1; D gene ambiguous. CDR1 SGHDT and CDR2 YYEEEE come from the germline V gene. Trimming took off 0 bases at V and 6 bases at J, with 6 bases between the two ends. The length of the CDR3 is 12 residues. The CDR3 region has the DNA TGTGCCAGCAGCTTGGGGAGCCCTGAAGCTTTCTTT. Its translation is CASSLGSPEAFF.